This T cell receptor (beta chain) was captured by sequencing in a study of cytomegalovirus exposure and HLA in healthy donors. Amplification used 60 Vbeta primers and 13 Jbeta primers. Using immunoSEQ multiplex PCR, the repertoire was profiled, and TCRdb retains in-frame clones only, with some absent. Of 75,000 to 100,000 clones in the sample, roughly 79% were seen once. The source is a man aged 25 to 40 in good health and CMV-seronegative. Sequencing was carried out using PBMCs.

CDR3 in DNA: TGTGCCAGCAGCTCAACCGCCTGGACTAAAGGCAATGAGCAGTTCTTC. It translates to CASSSTAWTKGNEQFF. This rearrangement joins TRBV5-6 to TRBJ2-1, with D possibly matching TRBD2 (6 bases). Trimming stripped 3 bases from V and 6 bases from J, with 19 bases between. The germline V gene encodes CDR1 SGHDT and CDR2 YYEEEE. This CDR3 is 16 amino acids long.